This TCR beta chain was found in a study of multiple sclerosis patients with progressive multifocal leukoencephalopathy. Some clones are missing from TCRdb's copy, which holds only in-frame ones; the method was immunoSEQ multiplex PCR. Of tens of thousands of clones in the sample, around 90% were seen once. Germline V CDR1 and CDR2: SGHAT, FQNNGV. V lost 3 bases to trimming and J lost 4 bases, with 10 bases between them. The CDR3 is made up of 14 amino acids. Time point of the sample: approximately 12 months of natalizumab therapy. Sequenced here: PBMCs, sampled from a patient treated with natalizumab. The TCR sequence derives from a human donor with multiple sclerosis. The chain employs TRBV11-2 and TRBJ2-1; no reliable D call. The CDR3 coding sequence is TGTGCCAGCAGCTTCGGGTCAAGATACAATGAGCAGTTCTTC. Translation: CASSFGSRYNEQFF.